The clone carrying this T cell receptor beta chain was observed a handful of times. Its target is unknown. At one end the junction does not follow the germline gene, possibly because of a read error. The data were obtained in a study of regulatory T cells in long-lasting Graves disease. This CDR3 contains 15 residues. Germline assignment: CDR1 LGHDT and CDR2 YNNKEL (reference sequence). Study-level results: Persistent patients shared 2,500 to 3,000 public clonotypes among themselves. Newly diagnosed patients shared fewer, at approximately 970.

Combining iRepertoire HTBI primers with Arm-PCR of CDR3 regions, the authors built TCR beta libraries. TCRdb called the multiplex PCR reads again in MiXCR, with one record for every CDR3 protein. In the table there are about 620,000 distinct CDR3 sequences, approximately 15% of which are singletons. The time point here: newly diagnosed GD, antithyroid drugs for less than 3 months. From RNA extracted from PBMCs, the TCR library was made. Separately, the same data were catalogued under a study of T cells in Graves' hyperthyroidism and ophthalmopathy. That paper states: Uncontrolled infection, other autoimmune disease, pregnancy and lactation each barred patients from inclusion. Primed by the HTBI set, a first-round RT-PCR was run on the TCR CDR3. Also found in blood were most expanded thyroid clonotypes above 0.001.

The chain combines TRBV3-1 with TRBJ2-3, with TRBD2 matching over 9 bases. The receptor was isolated from a woman in her 30s with Graves disease. Material: peripheral blood mononuclear cells (PBMCs), obtained at new diagnosis, from a patient treated with antithyroid drugs. The CDR3 nucleotides read TGTGCCAGCAGCCAAGTCGGGACTAGCAAAGATACGCAGTATTTT. Translating it yields CASSQVGTSKDTQYF.